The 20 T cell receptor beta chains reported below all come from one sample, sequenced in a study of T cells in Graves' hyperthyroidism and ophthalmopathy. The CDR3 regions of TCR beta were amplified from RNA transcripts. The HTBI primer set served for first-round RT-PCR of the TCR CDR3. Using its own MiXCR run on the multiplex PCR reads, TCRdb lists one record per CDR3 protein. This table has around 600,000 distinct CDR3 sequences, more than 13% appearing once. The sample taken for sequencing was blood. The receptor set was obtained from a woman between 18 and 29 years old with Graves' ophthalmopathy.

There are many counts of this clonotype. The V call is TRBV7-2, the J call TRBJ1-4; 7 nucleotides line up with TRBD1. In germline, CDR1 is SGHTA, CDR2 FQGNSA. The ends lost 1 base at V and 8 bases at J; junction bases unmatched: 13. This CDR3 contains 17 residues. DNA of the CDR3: TGTGCCAGCAGCTTAGGCACTATAGGAGGGGGCAGCGAAAAACTGTTTTTT. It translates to CASSLGTIGGGSEKLFF.

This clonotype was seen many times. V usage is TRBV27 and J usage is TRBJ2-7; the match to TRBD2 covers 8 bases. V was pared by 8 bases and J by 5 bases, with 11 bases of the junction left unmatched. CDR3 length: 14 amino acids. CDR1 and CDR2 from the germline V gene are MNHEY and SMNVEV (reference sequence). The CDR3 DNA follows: TGTGCCAGCCCGGTAGCGGGACCGACAAACGAGCAGTACTTC. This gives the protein CASPVAGPTNEQYF.

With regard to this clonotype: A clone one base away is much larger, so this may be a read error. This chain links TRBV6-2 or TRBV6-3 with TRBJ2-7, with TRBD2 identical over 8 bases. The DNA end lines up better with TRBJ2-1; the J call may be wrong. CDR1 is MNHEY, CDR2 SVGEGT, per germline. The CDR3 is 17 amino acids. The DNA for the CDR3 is TGTGCCAGCAGTTACTCGATAGAGGGCGGGAGGCCCTACGAGCAGTTCTTC. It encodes CASSYSIEGGRPYEQFF.

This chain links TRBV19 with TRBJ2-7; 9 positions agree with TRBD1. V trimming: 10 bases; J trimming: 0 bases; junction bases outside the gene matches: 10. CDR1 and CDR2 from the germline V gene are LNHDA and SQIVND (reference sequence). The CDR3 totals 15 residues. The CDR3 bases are TGTGCCACTACATCAGGACAGGGGATCTCCTACGAGCAGTACTTC. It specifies CATTSGQGISYEQYF.

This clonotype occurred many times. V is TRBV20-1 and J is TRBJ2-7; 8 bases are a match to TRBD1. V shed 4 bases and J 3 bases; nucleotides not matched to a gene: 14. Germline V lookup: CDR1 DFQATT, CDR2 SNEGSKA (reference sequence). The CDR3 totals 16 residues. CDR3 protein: CSATFGQGKHFYEQYF. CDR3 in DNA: TGCAGTGCTACCTTCGGACAGGGAAAACACTTCTACGAGCAGTACTTC.

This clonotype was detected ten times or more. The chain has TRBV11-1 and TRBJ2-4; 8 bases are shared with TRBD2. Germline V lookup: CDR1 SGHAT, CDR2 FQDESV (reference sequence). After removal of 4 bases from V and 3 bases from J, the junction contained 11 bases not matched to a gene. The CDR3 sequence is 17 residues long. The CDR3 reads CASSSPRGGRVKNIQYF. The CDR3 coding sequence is TGTGCCAGCAGCTCCCCTCGGGGGGGGCGAGTCAAAAACATTCAGTACTTC.

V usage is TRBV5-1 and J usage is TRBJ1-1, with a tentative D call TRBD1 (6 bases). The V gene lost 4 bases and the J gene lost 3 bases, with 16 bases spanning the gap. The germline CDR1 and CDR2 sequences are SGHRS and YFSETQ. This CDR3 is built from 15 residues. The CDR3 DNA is TGCGCCAGCAGCCCCGGGGGCGCCGAGTACACTGAAGCTTTCTTT. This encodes CASSPGGAEYTEAFF.

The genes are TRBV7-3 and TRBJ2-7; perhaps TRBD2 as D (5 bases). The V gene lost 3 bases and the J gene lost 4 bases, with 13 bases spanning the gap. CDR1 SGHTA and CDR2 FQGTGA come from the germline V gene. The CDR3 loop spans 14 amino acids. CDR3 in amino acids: CASSFNGNGYEQYF. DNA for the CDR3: TGTGCCAGCAGCTTTAACGGGAACGGATACGAGCAGTACTTC.

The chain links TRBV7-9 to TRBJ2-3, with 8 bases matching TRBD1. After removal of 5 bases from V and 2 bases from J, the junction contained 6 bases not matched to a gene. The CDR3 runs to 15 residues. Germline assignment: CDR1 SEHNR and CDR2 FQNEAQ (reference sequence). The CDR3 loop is CASSQGQELTDTQYF. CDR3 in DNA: TGTGCCAGCAGCCAGGGACAGGAGCTCACAGATACGCAGTATTTT. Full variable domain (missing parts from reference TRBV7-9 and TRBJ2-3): DTGVSQNPRHKITKRGQNVTFRCDPISEHNRLYWYRQTLGQGPEFLTYFQNEAQLEKSRLLSDRFSAERPKGSFSTLEIQRTEQGDSAMYLCASSQGQELTDTQYFGPGTRLTVL.

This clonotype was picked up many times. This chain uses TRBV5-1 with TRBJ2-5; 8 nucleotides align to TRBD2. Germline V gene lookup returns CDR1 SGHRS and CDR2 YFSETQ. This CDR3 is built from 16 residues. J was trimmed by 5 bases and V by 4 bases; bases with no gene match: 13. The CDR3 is CASSPMRSGSRETQYF. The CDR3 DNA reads TGCGCCAGCAGCCCGATGAGGAGCGGGAGCAGGGAGACCCAGTACTTC. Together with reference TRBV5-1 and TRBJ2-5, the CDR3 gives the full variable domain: KAGVTQTPRYLIKTRGQQVTLSCSPISGHRSVSWYQQTPGQGLQFLFEYFSETQRNKGNFPGRFSGRQFSNSRSEMNVSTLELGDSALYLCASSPMRSGSRETQYFGPGTRLLVL.

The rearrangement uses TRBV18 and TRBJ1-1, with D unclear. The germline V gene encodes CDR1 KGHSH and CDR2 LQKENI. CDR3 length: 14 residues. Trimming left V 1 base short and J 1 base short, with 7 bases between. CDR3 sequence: CASSPRDQNTEAFF. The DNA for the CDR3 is TGTGCCAGCTCACCACGGGATCAGAACACTGAAGCTTTCTTT.

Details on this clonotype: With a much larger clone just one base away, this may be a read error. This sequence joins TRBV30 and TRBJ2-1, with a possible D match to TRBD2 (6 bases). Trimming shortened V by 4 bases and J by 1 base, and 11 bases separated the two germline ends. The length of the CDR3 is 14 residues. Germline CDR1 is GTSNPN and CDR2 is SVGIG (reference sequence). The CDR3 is CAWTRDGSYNEQFF. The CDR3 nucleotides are TGTGCCTGGACGCGGGATGGGTCCTACAATGAGCAGTTCTTC.

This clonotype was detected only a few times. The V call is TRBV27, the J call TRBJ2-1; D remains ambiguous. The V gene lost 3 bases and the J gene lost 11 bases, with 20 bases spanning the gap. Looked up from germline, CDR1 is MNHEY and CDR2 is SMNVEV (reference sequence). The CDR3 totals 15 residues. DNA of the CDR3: TGTGCCAGCAGTTTTGACGACATACGTACCGGGCAGCAGTTCTTC. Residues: CASSFDDIRTGQQFF.

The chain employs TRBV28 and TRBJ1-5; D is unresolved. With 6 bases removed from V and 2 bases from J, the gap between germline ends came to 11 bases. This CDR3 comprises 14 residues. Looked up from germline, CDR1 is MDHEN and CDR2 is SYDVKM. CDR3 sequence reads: CASREGWGNQPQHF. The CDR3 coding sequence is TGTGCCAGCAGAGAGGGTTGGGGCAATCAGCCCCAGCATTTT.

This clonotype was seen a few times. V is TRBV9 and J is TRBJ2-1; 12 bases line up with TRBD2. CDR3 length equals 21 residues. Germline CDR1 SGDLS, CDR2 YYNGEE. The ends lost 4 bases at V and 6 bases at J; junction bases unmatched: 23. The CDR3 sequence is CASSSRLAGAQSTGIRNEQFF. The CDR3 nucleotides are TGTGCCAGCAGCTCTAGACTAGCGGGAGCCCAATCTACCGGGATACGCAATGAGCAGTTCTTC.

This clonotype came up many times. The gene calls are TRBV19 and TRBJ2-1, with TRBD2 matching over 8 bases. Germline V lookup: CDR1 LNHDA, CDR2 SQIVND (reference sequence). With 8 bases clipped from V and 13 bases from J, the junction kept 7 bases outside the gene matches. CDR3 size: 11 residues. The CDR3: CASSTSGPQFF. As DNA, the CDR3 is TGTGCCAGTTCAACTAGCGGCCCCCAGTTCTTC.

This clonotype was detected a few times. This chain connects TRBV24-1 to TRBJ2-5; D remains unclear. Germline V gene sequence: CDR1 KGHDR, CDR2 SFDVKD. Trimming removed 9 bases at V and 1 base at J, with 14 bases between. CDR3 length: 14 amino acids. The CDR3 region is CATSESAFQETQYF. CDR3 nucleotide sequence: TGTGCCACCTCGGAGTCGGCTTTCCAAGAGACCCAGTACTTC.

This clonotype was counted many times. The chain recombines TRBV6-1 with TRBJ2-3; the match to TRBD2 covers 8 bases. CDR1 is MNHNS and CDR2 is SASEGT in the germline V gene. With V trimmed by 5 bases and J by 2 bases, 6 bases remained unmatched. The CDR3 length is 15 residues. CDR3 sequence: CASSLAGTLTDTQYF. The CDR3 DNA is TGTGCCAGCAGTTTAGCGGGGACACTCACAGATACGCAGTATTTT.

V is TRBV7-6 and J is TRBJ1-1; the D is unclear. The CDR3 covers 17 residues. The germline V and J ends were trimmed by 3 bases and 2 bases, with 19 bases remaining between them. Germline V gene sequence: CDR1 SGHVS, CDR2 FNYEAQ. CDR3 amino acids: CASSLRSPQSLNTEAFF. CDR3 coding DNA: TGTGCCAGCAGCTTGAGATCCCCACAGTCGCTTAACACTGAAGCTTTCTTT.

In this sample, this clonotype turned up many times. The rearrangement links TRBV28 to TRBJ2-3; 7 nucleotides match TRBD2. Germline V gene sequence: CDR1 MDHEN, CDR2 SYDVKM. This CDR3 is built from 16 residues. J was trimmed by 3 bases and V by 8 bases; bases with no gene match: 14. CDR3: CASDPGGGGITDTQYF. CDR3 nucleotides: TGTGCCAGCGACCCAGGTGGGGGAGGGATAACAGATACGCAGTATTTT.